This TCR beta chain emerged from a study of blood T cell repertoires in COVID-19. Sequencing was performed with immunoSEQ multiplex PCR; in TCRdb, only in-frame clones are kept and a portion is missing. This table holds approximately 250,000 clones, about 80% found once. CDR3 length: 17 residues. The V gene's germline CDR1 is LGHDT and CDR2 YNNKEL (reference sequence). With 0 bases removed from V and 7 bases from J, the gap between germline ends came to 19 bases. This clone was seen more than once but under ten times. The V gene is TRBV3-1 (or the pseudogene TRBV3-2), the J gene TRBJ1-5; D is possibly TRBD1 (5 bases). This sequence was found in a human donor in a cohort sampled during active COVID-19. The sequenced sample was peripheral blood. Here the CDR3 DNA reads TGTGCCAGCAGCCAAGATGGGGCAGGGATGGGTAAGCAGCCCCAGCATTTT. This sequence encodes CASSQDGAGMGKQPQHF.